These 32 T cell receptor beta chains originate from one sample sequenced in a study of human T cells and chemical hapten exposure. Time point denoted: pre-sensitization, week 0. Treatment here: therapeutic diphenylcyclopropenone sensitization with weekly scalp DPC. TCRdb re-analysed the RACE reads in MiXCR, keeping a single row per CDR3 protein. Found here are about 110,000 distinct CDR3 sequences, about 12% of them singletons; the top ten hold 1.5% to 2%. The sample consisted of whole blood, taken in connection with sensitization to the hapten diphenylcyclopropenone (DPC). Receptors were obtained from a woman aged 45-60 years with alopecia areata. Some clones in this sample may be carry-over from other donors' samples.

V is TRBV4-3 and J is TRBJ2-3, with TRBD1 identical over 7 bases. CDR3 size: 16 residues. Trimming at V came to 0 bases and at J to 5 bases, leaving 8 bases not matched to a gene. Per germline, CDR1 LGHNA and CDR2 YSLEER. The CDR3 region has the DNA TGCGCCAGCAGCCAAGACAAGGGGGCGACGGGAGATACGCAGTATTTT. It codes for CASSQDKGATGDTQYF.

The rearrangement uses TRBV29-1 and TRBJ1-2; 11 positions agree with TRBD1. Germline V gene sequence: CDR1 SQVTM, CDR2 ANQGSEA. This CDR3 has 13 residues. V shed 7 bases, J shed 2 bases, and the junction held 3 bases outside the gene matches. The CDR3 here is CSAGTGGNYGYTF. CDR3 bases: TGCAGCGCCGGGACAGGGGGAAACTATGGCTACACCTTC.

The chain combines TRBV28 with TRBJ2-7, with a weak D call TRBD1 (6 bases). V was pared by 8 bases and J by 0 bases, with 11 bases between. Germline-derived CDR1 and CDR2 are MDHEN and SYDVKM. This CDR3 has 13 amino acids. The CDR3 nucleotides read TGTGCCAGCCATTTAGGGGGCTCCTACGAGCAGTACTTC. It encodes CASHLGGSYEQYF. Full variable domain (remainder filled in from reference TRBV28 and TRBJ2-7): DVKVTQSSRYLVKRTGEKVFLECVQDMDHENMFWYRQDPGLGLRLIYFSYDVKMKEKGDIPEGYSVSREKKERFSLILESASTNQTSMYLCASHLGGSYEQYFGPGTRLTVT.

This clonotype came up a few times. This sequence joins TRBV5-1 and TRBJ2-5; D is perhaps TRBD1 (6 bases). Germline CDR1 reads SGHRS; CDR2 reads YFSETQ. The CDR3 is 14 amino acids. V shed 1 base and J shed 5 bases, with 12 bases lying between them. CDR3 nucleotides: TGCGCCAGCAGCTTGAGGGGGAGTGACGAGACCCAGTACTTC. Translation gives CASSLRGSDETQYF.

The chain has TRBV6-5 and TRBJ2-5; D might be TRBD1 (6 bases). Between the trimmed V and J ends, which lost 6 bases and 5 bases, there was a span of 10 bases. The CDR3 loop spans 12 amino acids. CDR1 is MNHEY and CDR2 is SVGAGI in the germline V gene. This CDR3 reads CASSTGRETQYF. Written as DNA, the CDR3 is TGTGCCAGCAGCACAGGGCGCGAGACCCAGTACTTC.

This clonotype was seen many times. The chain carries TRBV6-2 or TRBV6-3 and TRBJ2-7; the D is unclear. V lost 7 bases, J lost 1 base, and 14 bases lay in between. This CDR3 has 14 residues. Germline-derived CDR1 and CDR2 are MNHEY and SVGEGT. The CDR3: CASTQATVSYEQYF. In DNA form, the CDR3 reads TGTGCCAGCACCCAAGCCACAGTTTCCTACGAGCAGTACTTC.

This clonotype has more than one count but fewer than ten. The CDR3 sequence is CASSLWGGDPTGELFF. Written as DNA, the CDR3 is TGTGCCAGCAGTTTATGGGGCGGGGATCCAACCGGGGAGCTGTTTTTT. The gene calls are TRBV28 and TRBJ2-2; D might be TRBD2 (6 bases). Germline V gives CDR1 MDHEN, CDR2 SYDVKM. This CDR3 is built from 16 residues. V lost 0 bases and J lost 5, with 13 bases in between.

This clonotype showed up just a few times. The chain uses TRBV20-1 and TRBJ2-5; 11 positions agree with TRBD2. The CDR3 has 15 amino acids. Germline CDR1 is DFQATT and CDR2 is SNEGSKA (reference sequence). Trimming removed 5 bases from V and 5 bases from J; junction bases left unmatched: 10. CDR3 DNA: TGCAGTGCTCCCATAGCGGGAGGGCCGGAGGAGACCCAGTACTTC. Translation gives CSAPIAGGPEETQYF.

This clonotype was detected only a few times. The chain combines TRBV19 with TRBJ2-7; TRBD1 matches at 7 bases. The CDR3 loop spans 14 amino acids. After removal of 4 bases from V and 0 bases from J, the junction contained 3 bases not matched to a gene. Germline assignment: CDR1 LNHDA and CDR2 SQIVND (reference sequence). The CDR3 sequence: CASSRQGLSYEQYF. The CDR3 nucleotides read TGTGCCAGTAGTAGACAGGGCCTCTCCTACGAGCAGTACTTC.

In its sample, this clonotype was seen many times. The genes are TRBV3-1 and TRBJ2-1, with D perhaps matching TRBD1 (5 bases). Germline V CDR1 and CDR2: LGHDT, YNNKEL (reference sequence). The V end was cut by 4 bases, the J end by 7 bases, with 29 bases between. The CDR3 length is 19 residues. CDR3 DNA sequence: TGTGCCAGCAGCCCCCTTAAAAGCCCAGGGCACAGAAGTTATAATGAGCAGTTCTTC. It yields the protein CASSPLKSPGHRSYNEQFF.

This clonotype has just a few counts. The J gene is TRBJ2-7, the V gene TRBV28; D is unclear. Per germline, CDR1 MDHEN and CDR2 SYDVKM. V lost 4 bases and J 2 bases, leaving 12 bases between the germline ends. This CDR3 has 14 residues. The CDR3 DNA follows: TGTGCCAGCAGTTCCCAGACCGCTACCTACGAGCAGTACTTC. It specifies CASSSQTATYEQYF.

This clonotype was detected a few times. The chain employs TRBV2 and TRBJ2-2, with D hard to call. Trimming removed 0 bases from V and 3 bases from J, with 5 bases in between. The germline CDR1 and CDR2 sequences are SNHLY and FYNNEI. The CDR3 length is 14 residues. The CDR3 loop reads CASSEASYTGELFF. CDR3 coding DNA: TGTGCCAGCAGTGAAGCTAGCTACACCGGGGAGCTGTTTTTT.

This clonotype came up a few times. V gene TRBV20-1 combines with J gene TRBJ1-5; perhaps TRBD1 as D (6 bases). The CDR3 sequence is 12 residues long. V lost 4 bases and J lost 8, with 12 bases in between. Germline CDR1 and CDR2: DFQATT and SNEGSKA (reference sequence). The CDR3 sequence is CSATQGGEPQHF. In DNA form, the CDR3 reads TGCAGTGCTACACAGGGAGGCGAGCCCCAGCATTTT.

This clonotype showed up many times. The chain has TRBV27 and TRBJ1-4; 8 bases map to TRBD1. This CDR3 has 16 residues. The germline CDR1 and CDR2 sequences are MNHEY and SMNVEV (reference sequence). After removal of 2 bases from V and 5 bases from J, the junction contained 7 bases not matched to a gene. In nucleotides, the CDR3 is TGTGCCAGCAGTTTAGCGGGGAGACAGGGGAATGAAAAACTGTTTTTT. Translated, it gives CASSLAGRQGNEKLFF.

In regard to this clonotype: Being one base from a much bigger clone, this may be a read error. Lacking the conserved final phenylalanine or tryptophan, this CDR3 likely reflects a read error. V and J are TRBV7-2 and TRBJ2-7; D unclear. The germline V gene has CDR1 SGHTA and CDR2 FQGNSA. V dropped 5 bases and J dropped 3 bases, with 11 bases sitting between them. CDR3 length: 13 amino acids. CDR3 residues: CASSNSGRYEQYY. The DNA of the CDR3 is TGTGCCAGCAGCAACTCTGGCCGCTACGAGCAGTACTAC.

This clonotype was seen ten or more times. The chain uses TRBV20-1 and TRBJ2-7, with 7 bases matching TRBD1. The CDR3 runs to 12 residues. Trimming removed 6 bases from V and 4 bases from J; junction bases left unmatched: 6. In germline, CDR1 is DFQATT, CDR2 SNEGSKA (reference sequence). The CDR3 reads CSAQGRGYEQYF. The CDR3 bases are TGCAGTGCACAGGGGCGAGGTTACGAGCAGTACTTC.

The chain has TRBV2 and TRBJ1-6; weak D call: TRBD1 (6 bases). V was pared by 6 bases and J by 7 bases, with 19 bases between. Germline V lookup: CDR1 SNHLY, CDR2 FYNNEI. This CDR3 spans 16 amino acids. CDR3 coding DNA: TGTGCCAGCAGGAGGGGGAGGAACAGCTACAATTCACCCCTCCACTTT. Its translation is CASRRGRNSYNSPLHF.

This clonotype was seen repeatedly, ten times or more. The chain links TRBV16 to TRBJ1-1, with no clear D. CDR1 and CDR2 from the germline V gene are KGHSY and FQNENV. This CDR3 is built from 12 residues. V shed 0 bases and J shed 11 bases, with 10 bases lying between them. The CDR3 DNA reads as TGTGCCAGCAGCCAATCGGCAGGAGGGGCTTTCTTT. This gives the protein CASSQSAGGAFF.

This clonotype has only a few counts. The chain joins TRBV6-4 to TRBJ2-3, with unresolved D. With 8 bases removed from V and 3 bases from J, the gap between germline ends came to 15 bases. Germline CDR1 reads MRHNA; CDR2 reads SNTAGT. The CDR3 sequence is 14 residues long. CDR3 residues: CASGSADVTDTQYF. The CDR3 DNA reads TGTGCCAGCGGCTCGGCAGACGTAACAGATACGCAGTATTTT.

Only a few counts were recorded for this clonotype. V gene TRBV7-2 combines with J gene TRBJ1-1; TRBD1 might be the D (5 bases). The CDR3 spans 16 residues. Germline lookup yields CDR1 SGHTA and CDR2 FQGNSA. Trimming took off 2 bases at V and 1 base at J, with 14 bases between the two ends. The DNA of the CDR3 is TGTGCCAGCAGCTTACGGAGGGAGGGGCGGAACACTGAAGCTTTCTTT. This codes for CASSLRREGRNTEAFF. The variable domain in full, with the rest retrieved from reference TRBV7-2 and TRBJ1-1, is GAGVSQSPSNKVTEKGKDVELRCDPISGHTALYWYRQSLGQGLEFLIYFQGNSAPDKSGLPSDRFSAERTGGSVSTLTIQRTQQEDSAVYLCASSLRREGRNTEAFFGQGTRLTVV.

V and J are TRBV11-2 and TRBJ2-3; D unclear. CDR3 length: 14 residues. Germline V gene lookup returns CDR1 SGHAT and CDR2 FQNNGV. V lost 0 bases and J lost 4, with 8 bases in between. Here the CDR3 DNA reads TGTGCCAGCAGCTTAGATCGCGCGGCAGATACGCAGTATTTT. Protein sequence: CASSLDRAADTQYF.

Many counts were recorded for this clonotype. The chain recombines TRBV28 with TRBJ2-7; D perhaps matches TRBD1 (5 bases). This CDR3 is 14 amino acids long. CDR1 and CDR2 (germline): MDHEN, SYDVKM. V dropped 7 bases and J dropped 3 bases, with 16 bases sitting between them. CDR3 sequence: CASIGAGMNYEQYF. In DNA form, the CDR3 reads TGTGCCAGCATTGGGGCAGGGATGAACTACGAGCAGTACTTC.

This clonotype has just a few counts. The chain uses TRBV13 and TRBJ1-3; 9 nucleotides line up with TRBD1. There are 15 residues in the CDR3. CDR1 PRHDT and CDR2 FYEKMQ come from the germline V gene (reference sequence). V trimming: 5 bases; J trimming: 2 bases; junction bases outside the gene matches: 4. The CDR3 DNA reads TGTGCCAGCAGCGCCGGGACAGGGACTGGAAACACCATATATTTT. Translated, it gives CASSAGTGTGNTIYF. Combining the CDR3 with reference TRBV13 and TRBJ1-3 gives the whole variable domain AAGVIQSPRHLIKEKRETATLKCYPIPRHDTVYWYQQGPGQDPQFLISFYEKMQSDKGSIPDRFSAQQFSDYHSELNMSSLELGDSALYFCASSAGTGTGNTIYFGEGSWLTVV.

The chain employs TRBV5-1 and TRBJ2-3; D perhaps matches TRBD1 (6 bases). Trimming removed 4 bases from V and 1 base from J, with 13 bases in between. The germline V gene has CDR1 SGHRS and CDR2 YFSETQ. This CDR3 contains 15 residues. The CDR3: CASSTGDTGTDTQYF. In nucleotides, the CDR3 is TGCGCCAGCAGCACCGGGGACACCGGCACAGATACGCAGTATTTT.

At least ten counts were recorded for this clonotype. This chain connects TRBV6-2 or TRBV6-3 to TRBJ1-1, with 8 bases matching TRBD1. The CDR3 covers 11 residues. V gave up 8 bases and J gave up 6 bases; unmatched junction bases: 2. In germline, CDR1 is MNHEY, CDR2 SVGEGT. The CDR3 DNA reads as TGTGCCAGCGGACAGGGTGCTGAAGCTTTCTTT. Its protein product is CASGQGAEAFF.

This clonotype has a count of ten or more. This chain links TRBV18 with TRBJ1-4, with D hard to call. CDR1 is KGHSH and CDR2 is LQKENI in the germline V gene. The CDR3 has 16 residues. The ends were cut back, 1 base at V and 2 bases at J, with 11 bases in the middle. CDR3: CASSPQVPETNEKLFF. CDR3 nucleotide sequence: TGTGCCAGCTCACCACAGGTTCCGGAGACTAATGAAAAACTGTTTTTT.

The sample holds a few counts of this clonotype. CDR3 in amino acids: CASSLGSGTQMNTEAFF. The CDR3 coding sequence is TGTGCCAGCAGCTTAGGTTCAGGGACTCAAATGAACACTGAAGCTTTCTTT. The rearrangement uses TRBV7-9 and TRBJ1-1, with D perhaps matching TRBD1 (5 bases). The CDR3 loop spans 17 amino acids. Looked up from germline, CDR1 is SEHNR and CDR2 is FQNEAQ (reference sequence). V dropped 1 base and J dropped 0 bases, with 15 bases sitting between them.

This clonotype was counted at least ten times. The V call is TRBV12-3 or TRBV12-4, the J call TRBJ2-3; possible D gene TRBD2, 5 bases. The CDR3 spans 13 residues. Trimming took off 6 bases at V and 6 bases at J, with 13 bases between the two ends. The chain's CDR3 is CASRDVSGDTQYF. In DNA form, the CDR3 reads TGTGCCAGCAGGGACGTCAGCGGCGATACGCAGTATTTT.

V gene TRBV6-1 combines with J gene TRBJ1-4; 9 positions agree with TRBD1. J was trimmed by 8 bases and V by 0 bases; bases with no gene match: 4. CDR1 and CDR2 (germline): MNHNS, SASEGT. The length of the CDR3 is 15 residues. This CDR3 is CASSEARQGDEKLFF. The CDR3, as DNA: TGTGCCAGCAGTGAAGCGCGACAGGGGGACGAAAAACTGTTTTTT.

The chain joins TRBV18 to TRBJ2-7; a weak D match, TRBD1 (6 bases). Deletions cut 6 bases from V and 1 base from J, with 13 bases between. The CDR3 is made up of 14 amino acids. Germline CDR1 reads KGHSH; CDR2 reads LQKENI. The CDR3 loop is CASSSGTLSYEQYF. CDR3 nucleotide sequence: TGTGCCAGCTCCTCGGGGACACTTTCCTACGAGCAGTACTTC.

In this sample, this clonotype turned up many times. The V gene is TRBV11-2, the J gene TRBJ2-2, with TRBD2 identical over 8 bases. This CDR3 has 15 amino acids. V shed 5 bases and J 5 bases; nucleotides not matched to a gene: 7. CDR1 and CDR2 from the germline V gene are SGHAT and FQNNGV. CDR3 nucleotides: TGTGCCAGCAGCCCCGGACGGGGGGGGACCGGGGAGCTGTTTTTT. Translation gives CASSPGRGGTGELFF.

The sample holds a few counts of this clonotype. This chain uses TRBV6-2 or TRBV6-3 with TRBJ2-7; no clear D. The CDR3 is made up of 11 amino acids. From germline, CDR1 is MNHEY and CDR2 SVGEGT. V lost 11 bases, J lost 2 bases, and 10 bases lay in between. CDR3 amino acids: CAAGLAYEQYF. CDR3 bases: TGTGCCGCCGGGCTGGCCTACGAGCAGTACTTC.